This T cell receptor (beta chain) was found in a study of metastatic and nonmetastatic thyroid tumors. Study as a whole: Thyroid patients, malignant and benign, had repertoires compared across blood and tumor or nodule tissue. Study-level findings and limits: In blood and tumor, TCR beta diversity was reportedly significantly higher in malignant thyroid tumors than in benign nodules.

In the original workflow: The study took CDR3 differences across clinicopathological groups and made a distant-metastasis classifier for papillary thyroid cancer from them. TCRdb reassembled clones from the PCR reads with MiXCR. Here the V and J calls rest on TCRdb's processing, not on the authors' analysis. The sample shows roughly 3,000 clones, 25% to 30% of them seen only once. Prior to thyroid surgery, none of the patients had received any treatment. This clone is judged medium-sized. Its antigen is unknown. Unmatched junction bases numbered 6, after V lost 0 bases and J lost 7 bases. The germline V gene has CDR1 SGHDT and CDR2 YYEEEE. The CDR3 is made up of 15 amino acids.

What was sequenced was tumor tissue. This TCR was recovered from a female donor with papillary thyroid cancer or a benign thyroid nodule (not recorded which). Some clones in this sample may be carry-over from other donors' samples. This chain joins TRBV5-6 and TRBJ2-2, with TRBD2 identical over 7 bases. As DNA, the CDR3 is TGTGCCAGCAGCTTGGTCGGGAGGAGGGACGGGGAGCTGTTTTTT. This codes for CASSLVGRRDGELFF.